The T cell receptor (beta chain) under discussion was sequenced for a study of shared clonotypes between healthy human individuals. Study-wide context: With ages of 18 to 49, the donors were two women and a few men.

All donors were healthy HIV-negative adults lacking recent acute infections or vaccinations. General study findings and limits: Naive subsets, compared against memory subsets, generally had larger estimated richness values.

As regards this clone: The antigen is undetermined.

At deep level, the assay was performed. The repertoire was sequenced with immunoSEQ multiplex PCR; TCRdb's copy has only in-frame clones and lacks some. The table has some 660,000 clones, around three quarters seen once; the top ten hold around 1.7%. CDR1 MDHEN and CDR2 SYDVKM come from the germline V gene. This CDR3 region has 15 residues. V dropped 5 bases and J dropped 4; count of bases not matched to a gene: 3. The chain links TRBV28 to TRBJ2-1; 12 bases are shared with TRBD2. This TCR was sampled from a woman in her thirties in good health. Specimen: memory CD4+ T cells sorted from blood. Described subset: CD45RA-negative fraction. For the CDR3, the DNA is TGTGCCAGCAGTCCGACTAGCGGGAGTTACAATGAGCAGTTCTTC. Its translation is CASSPTSGSYNEQFF.